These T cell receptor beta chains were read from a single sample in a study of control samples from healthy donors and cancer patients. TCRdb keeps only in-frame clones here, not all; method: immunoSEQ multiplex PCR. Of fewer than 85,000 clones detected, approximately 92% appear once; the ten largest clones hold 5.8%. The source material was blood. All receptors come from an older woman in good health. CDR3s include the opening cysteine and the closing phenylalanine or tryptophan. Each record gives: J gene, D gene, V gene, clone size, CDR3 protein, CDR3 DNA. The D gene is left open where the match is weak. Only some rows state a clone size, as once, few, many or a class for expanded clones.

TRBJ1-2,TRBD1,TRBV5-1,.,CASSTGQSYGYTF,TGCGCCAGCAGCACGGGACAGAGCTATGGCTACACCTTC
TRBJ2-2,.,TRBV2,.,CASNLENTGELFF,TGTGCCAGCAACCTGGAGAACACCGGGGAGCTGTTTTTT
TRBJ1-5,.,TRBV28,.,CASMSNQPQHF,TGTGCCAGCATGAGCAATCAGCCCCAGCATTTT
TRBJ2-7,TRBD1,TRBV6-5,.,CASSRDRGRTYEQYF,TGTGCCAGCAGTAGGGACAGGGGGCGCACCTACGAGCAGTACTTC
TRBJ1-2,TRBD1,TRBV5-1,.,CASSLVTGSGGYTF,TGCGCCAGCAGCTTGGTGACAGGGTCTGGTGGCTACACCTTC
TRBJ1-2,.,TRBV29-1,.,CSSSGSLWDGYTF,TGCAGCTCCTCTGGGTCGCTGTGGGATGGCTACACCTTC
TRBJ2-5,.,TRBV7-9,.,CASSGETQYF,TGTGCCAGCAGTGGAGAGACCCAGTACTTC
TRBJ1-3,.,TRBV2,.,CASKGTSGNTIYF,TGTGCCAGCAAGGGCACATCTGGAAACACCATATATTTT
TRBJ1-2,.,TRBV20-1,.,CSASNPGPYGYTF,TGCAGTGCTAGTAATCCGGGACCTTATGGCTACACCTTC
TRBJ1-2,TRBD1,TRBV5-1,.,CASSADRPTFRGYTF,TGCGCCAGCAGCGCGGACAGGCCGACGTTCAGGGGCTACACCTTC
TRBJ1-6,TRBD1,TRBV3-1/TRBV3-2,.,CASTQGGGGQYNSPLHF,TGTGCCAGCACTCAAGGGGGCGGAGGGCAATATAATTCACCCCTCCACTTT
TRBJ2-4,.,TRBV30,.,CAWSEGNIQYF,TGTGCCTGGAGTGAGGGGAACATTCAGTACTTC
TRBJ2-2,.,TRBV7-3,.,CASNAGAANTGELFF,TGTGCCAGCAACGCCGGGGCAGCGAACACCGGGGAGCTGTTTTTT
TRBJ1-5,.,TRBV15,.,CATSKTNQPQHF,TGTGCCACCAGCAAGACGAATCAGCCCCAGCATTTT
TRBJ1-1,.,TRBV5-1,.,CASSLVGAGSTEAFF,TGCGCCAGCAGCTTGGTCGGCGCAGGGTCCACTGAAGCTTTCTTT
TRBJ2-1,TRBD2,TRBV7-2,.,CASSGRGGGYNEQFF,TGTGCCAGCAGCGGGAGGGGCGGAGGCTACAATGAGCAGTTCTTC
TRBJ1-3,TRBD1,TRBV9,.,CASSPRQGRNTIYF,TGTGCCAGCAGCCCTCGACAGGGGAGAAACACCATATATTTT
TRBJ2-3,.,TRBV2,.,CASLRSSGGTDTQYF,TGTGCCAGCCTTCGTTCCAGCGGTGGCACAGATACGCAGTATTTT
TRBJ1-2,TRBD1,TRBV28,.,CASSIGTGGSYGYTF,TGTGCCAGCAGTATAGGGACAGGGGGTAGCTATGGCTACACCTTC
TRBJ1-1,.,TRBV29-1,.,CSFRSTTEAFF,TGCAGCTTTAGATCGACCACTGAAGCTTTCTTT
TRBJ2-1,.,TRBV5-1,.,CASSLGRGVVAGPNEQFF,TGCGCCAGCAGCTTGGGCAGGGGGGTGGTAGCGGGGCCCAATGAGCAGTTCTTC
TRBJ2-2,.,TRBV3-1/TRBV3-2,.,CASSPARPGELFF,TGTGCCAGCAGCCCCGCCAGACCCGGGGAGCTGTTTTTT
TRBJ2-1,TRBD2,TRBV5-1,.,CASSLTPGGPPGEQFF,TGCGCCAGCAGCTTGACCCCGGGAGGGCCTCCGGGTGAGCAGTTCTTC
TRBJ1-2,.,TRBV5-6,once,CASSLDRGVGGYTF,TGTGCCAGCAGCTTGGACCGAGGAGTTGGTGGCTACACCTTC
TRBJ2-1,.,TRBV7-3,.,CASRRAGTEASYNEQFF,TGTGCCAGCAGGCGGGCCGGGACTGAAGCCTCCTACAATGAGCAGTTCTTC
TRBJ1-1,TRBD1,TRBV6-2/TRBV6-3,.,CASSYDLGQVAHTEAFF,TGTGCCAGCAGTTACGATCTGGGACAGGTCGCCCACACTGAAGCTTTCTTT
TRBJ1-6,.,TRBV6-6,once,CASRSQDHLHF,TGTGCCAGCAGATCTCAGGACCACCTCCACTTT
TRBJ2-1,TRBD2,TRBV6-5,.,CASSLAGGGNEQFF,TGTGCCAGCAGTTTAGCGGGAGGGGGGAATGAGCAGTTCTTC
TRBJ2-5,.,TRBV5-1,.,CASSLGSTSGGETQYF,TGCGCCAGCAGCTTGGGGTCGACGTCAGGCGGAGAGACCCAGTACTTC
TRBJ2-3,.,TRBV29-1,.,CSVASRTDTQYF,TGCAGCGTTGCGTCCCGCACAGATACGCAGTATTTT
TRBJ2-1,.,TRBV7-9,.,CASTRPGDSYNEQFF,TGTGCCAGCACCCGACCCGGGGACTCTTACAATGAGCAGTTCTTC
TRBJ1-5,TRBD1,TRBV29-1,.,CSVRDRAGQPQHF,TGCAGCGTCAGGGACAGGGCTGGACAGCCCCAGCATTTT
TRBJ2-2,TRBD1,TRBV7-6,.,CASSLGTGNTGELFF,TGTGCCAGCAGCTTAGGGACAGGGAACACCGGGGAGCTGTTTTTT
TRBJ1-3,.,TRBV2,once,CASSGGLRRVSGNTIYF,TGTGCCAGCAGTGGAGGGTTGAGAAGGGTCTCTGGAAACACCATATATTTT
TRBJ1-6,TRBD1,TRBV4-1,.,CASSQEGTGRNSPLHF,TGCGCCAGCAGCCAAGAAGGGACAGGTCGTAATTCACCCCTCCACTTT
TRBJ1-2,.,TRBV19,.,CASNSRVYYGYTF,TGTGCCAGTAATTCCAGGGTTTACTATGGCTACACCTTC
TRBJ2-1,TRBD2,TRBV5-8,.,CASSLGGTSGYNEQFF,TGTGCCAGCAGCTTAGGAGGGACTAGCGGATACAATGAGCAGTTCTTC
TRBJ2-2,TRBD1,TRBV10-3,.,CAISEPGQGYTGELFF,TGTGCCATCAGTGAGCCGGGACAGGGTTACACCGGGGAGCTGTTTTTT
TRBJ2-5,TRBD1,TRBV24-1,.,CATSPGTGLSKTQYF,TGTGCCACCAGCCCCGGGACAGGCCTATCGAAGACCCAGTACTTC
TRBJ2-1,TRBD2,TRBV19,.,CASSIRSAGGNEQFF,TGTGCCAGTAGTATACGGTCAGCGGGAGGCAATGAGCAGTTCTTC
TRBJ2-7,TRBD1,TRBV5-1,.,CASSAGTGLYEQYF,TGCGCCAGCAGCGCCGGGACAGGGCTCTACGAGCAGTACTTC
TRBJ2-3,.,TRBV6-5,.,CASGWRGSTDTQYF,TGTGCCAGCGGGTGGAGGGGCTCAACAGATACGCAGTATTTT